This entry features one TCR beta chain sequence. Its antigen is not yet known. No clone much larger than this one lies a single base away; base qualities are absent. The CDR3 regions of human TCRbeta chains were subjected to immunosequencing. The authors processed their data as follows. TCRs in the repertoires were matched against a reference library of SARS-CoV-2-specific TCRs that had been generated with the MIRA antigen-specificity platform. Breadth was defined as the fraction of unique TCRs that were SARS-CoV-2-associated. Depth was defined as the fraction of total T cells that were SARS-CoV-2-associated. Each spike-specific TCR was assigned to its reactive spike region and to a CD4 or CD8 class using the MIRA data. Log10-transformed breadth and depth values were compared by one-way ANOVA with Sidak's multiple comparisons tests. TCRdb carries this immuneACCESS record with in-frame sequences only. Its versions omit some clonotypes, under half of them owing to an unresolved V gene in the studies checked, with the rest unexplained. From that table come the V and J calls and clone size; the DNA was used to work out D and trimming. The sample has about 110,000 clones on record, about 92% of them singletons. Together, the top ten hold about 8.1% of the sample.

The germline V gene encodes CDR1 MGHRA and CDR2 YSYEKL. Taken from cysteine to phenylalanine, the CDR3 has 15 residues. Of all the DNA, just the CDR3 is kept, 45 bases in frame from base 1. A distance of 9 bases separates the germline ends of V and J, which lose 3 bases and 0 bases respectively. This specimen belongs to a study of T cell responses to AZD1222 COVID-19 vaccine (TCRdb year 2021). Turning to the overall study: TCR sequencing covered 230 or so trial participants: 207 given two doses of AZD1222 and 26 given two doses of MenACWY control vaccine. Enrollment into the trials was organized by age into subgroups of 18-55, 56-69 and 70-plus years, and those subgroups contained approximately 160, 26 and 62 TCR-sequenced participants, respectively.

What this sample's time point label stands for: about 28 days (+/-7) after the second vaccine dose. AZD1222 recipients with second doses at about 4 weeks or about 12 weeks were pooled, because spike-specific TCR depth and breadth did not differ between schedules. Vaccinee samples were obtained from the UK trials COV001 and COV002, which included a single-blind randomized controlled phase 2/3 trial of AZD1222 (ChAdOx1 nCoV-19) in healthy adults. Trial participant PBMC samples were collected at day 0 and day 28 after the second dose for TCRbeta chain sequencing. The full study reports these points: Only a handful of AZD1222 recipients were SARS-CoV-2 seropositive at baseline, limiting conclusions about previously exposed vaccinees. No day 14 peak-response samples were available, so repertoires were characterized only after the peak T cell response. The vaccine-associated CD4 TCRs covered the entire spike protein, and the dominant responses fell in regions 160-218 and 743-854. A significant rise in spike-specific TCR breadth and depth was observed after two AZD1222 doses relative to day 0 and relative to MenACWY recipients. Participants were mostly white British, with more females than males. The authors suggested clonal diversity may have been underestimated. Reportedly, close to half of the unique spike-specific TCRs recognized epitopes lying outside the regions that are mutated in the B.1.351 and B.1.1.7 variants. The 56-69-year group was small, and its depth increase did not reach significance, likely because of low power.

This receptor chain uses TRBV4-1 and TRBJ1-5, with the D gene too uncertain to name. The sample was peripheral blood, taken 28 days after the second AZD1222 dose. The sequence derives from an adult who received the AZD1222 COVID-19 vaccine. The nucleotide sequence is TGCGCCAGCAGCCAGTTTAGGGATAGCAATCAGCCCCAGCATTTT. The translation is CASSQFRDSNQPQHF.